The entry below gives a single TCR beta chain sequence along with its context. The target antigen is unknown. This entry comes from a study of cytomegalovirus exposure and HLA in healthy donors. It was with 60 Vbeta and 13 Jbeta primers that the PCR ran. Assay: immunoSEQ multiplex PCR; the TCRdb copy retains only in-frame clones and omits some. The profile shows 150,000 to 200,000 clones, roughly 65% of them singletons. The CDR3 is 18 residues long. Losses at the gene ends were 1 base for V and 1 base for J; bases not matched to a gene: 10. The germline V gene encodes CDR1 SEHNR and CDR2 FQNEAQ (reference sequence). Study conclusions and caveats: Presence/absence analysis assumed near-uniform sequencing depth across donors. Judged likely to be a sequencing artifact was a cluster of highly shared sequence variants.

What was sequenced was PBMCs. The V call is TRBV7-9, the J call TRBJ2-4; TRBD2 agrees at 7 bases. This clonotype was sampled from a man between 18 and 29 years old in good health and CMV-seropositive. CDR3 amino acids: CASSLGGSSTRAKNIQYF. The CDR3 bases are TGTGCCAGCAGCTTAGGCGGGAGTAGTACGAGGGCCAAAAACATTCAGTACTTC.